Each of the 3 T cell receptor beta chains below was sequenced from the same sample in a study of T cells in Graves' hyperthyroidism and ophthalmopathy. The investigators amplified TCR beta CDR3 regions from RNA transcripts. The TCR CDR3 first-round RT-PCR relied on the HTBI primer set. TCRdb recomputed calls from the multiplex PCR reads with MiXCR, one row per CDR3 protein. The top ten hold under 8.5% of the sample, which has hundreds of thousands of distinct CDR3 sequences, approximately 42% seen once. Source material: peripheral blood or thyroid tissue (not recorded which). All receptors derive from an adult man with Graves' disease, either hyperthyroidism or ophthalmopathy (not recorded which).

Many counts were recorded for this clonotype. The chain links TRBV2 to TRBJ1-2; D gene uncertain. Germline V gene sequence: CDR1 SNHLY, CDR2 FYNNEI. This CDR3 comprises 12 residues. Trimming took 1 base from V and 7 from J, leaving 7 bases between them. For the CDR3, the DNA is TGTGCCAGCAGTGAAGACGCTTTTGGCTACACCTTC. Translation: CASSEDAFGYTF.

This rearrangement joins TRBV9 to TRBJ2-7; 15 bases are shared with TRBD2. Germline V gives CDR1 SGDLS, CDR2 YYNGEE. The V gene end was trimmed by 5 bases and the J gene end by 5 bases; junction bases not matched to a gene: 11. CDR3 length equals 17 residues. CDR3 nucleotide sequence: TGTGCCAGCAGTGACCCGGGACTAGCGGGGGGTCGGGACGAGCAGTACTTC. Translation gives CASSDPGLAGGRDEQYF. Combining the CDR3 with reference TRBV9 and TRBJ2-7 gives the whole variable domain DSGVTQTPKHLITATGQRVTLRCSPRSGDLSVYWYQQSLDQGLQFLIQYYNGEERAKGNILERFSAQQFPDLHSELNLSSLELGDSALYFCASSDPGLAGGRDEQYFGPGTRLTVT.

This clonotype turned up a few times. One junction end does not reproduce the germline sequence, and a read error may be involved. V and J are TRBV10-3 and TRBJ1-3; D not resolved. From germline, CDR1 is ENHRY and CDR2 SYGVKD. The CDR3 is made up of 15 amino acids. CDR3 in amino acids: CASSESPSSGNTIYF. The CDR3 DNA sequence: TGTGCCAGCAGTGAATCCCCCAGCTCTGGAAACACCATATATTTT.